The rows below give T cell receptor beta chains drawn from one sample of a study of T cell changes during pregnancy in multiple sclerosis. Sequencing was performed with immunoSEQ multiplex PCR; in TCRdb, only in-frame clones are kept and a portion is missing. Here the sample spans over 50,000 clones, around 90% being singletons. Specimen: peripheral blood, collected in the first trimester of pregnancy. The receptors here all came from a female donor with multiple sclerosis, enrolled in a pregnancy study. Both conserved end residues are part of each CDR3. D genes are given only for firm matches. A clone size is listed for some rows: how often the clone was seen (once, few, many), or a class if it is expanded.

CDR3aa: CASSAGTSGLNEQFF; CDR3nt: TGCGCCAGCAGCGCCGGGACTAGCGGGCTTAATGAGCAGTTCTTC; v_gene: TRBV5-1; j_gene: TRBJ2-1; d_gene: TRBD2; abundance: .
CDR3aa: CASSASGDSNQPQHF; CDR3nt: TGCGCCAGCAGTGCGTCAGGGGATAGCAATCAGCCCCAGCATTTT; v_gene: TRBV10-2; j_gene: TRBJ1-5; d_gene: .; abundance: .
CDR3aa: CASSSISGLGANVLTF; CDR3nt: TGTGCCAGCAGCAGTATTTCAGGTCTGGGGGCCAACGTCCTGACTTTC; v_gene: TRBV9; j_gene: TRBJ2-6; d_gene: .; abundance: .
CDR3aa: CASSLMLAGGNTGELFF; CDR3nt: TGTGCCAGCAGCTTAATGCTAGCGGGAGGGAACACCGGGGAGCTGTTTTTT; v_gene: TRBV7-2; j_gene: TRBJ2-2; d_gene: TRBD2; abundance: .
CDR3aa: CASSFGQLNTEAFF; CDR3nt: TGTGCCAGCAGCTTCGGACAGTTGAACACTGAAGCTTTCTTT; v_gene: TRBV5-4; j_gene: TRBJ1-1; d_gene: .; abundance: .
CDR3aa: CASSVVLAGAYNEQFF; CDR3nt: TGTGCCAGCAGCGTAGTATTAGCGGGAGCTTACAATGAGCAGTTCTTC; v_gene: TRBV9; j_gene: TRBJ2-1; d_gene: TRBD2; abundance: .
CDR3aa: CASSRSHLAGVPPDTQYF; CDR3nt: TGTGCCAGTAGCCGCTCCCATCTAGCGGGAGTTCCCCCAGATACGCAGTATTTT; v_gene: TRBV19; j_gene: TRBJ2-3; d_gene: TRBD2; abundance: once
CDR3aa: CASSSRRDRGLSTYGYTF; CDR3nt: TGTGCCAGCAGCTCCAGGAGGGACAGGGGGCTAAGTACCTATGGCTACACCTTC; v_gene: TRBV7-8; j_gene: TRBJ1-2; d_gene: TRBD1; abundance: .
CDR3aa: CASSLGQVIVSYEQYF; CDR3nt: TGTGCCAGCAGCTTGGGACAGGTGATTGTCTCCTACGAGCAGTACTTC; v_gene: TRBV11-2; j_gene: TRBJ2-7; d_gene: TRBD1; abundance: .
CDR3aa: CASSMRPGSSGNTIYF; CDR3nt: TGTGCCAGTAGTATGCGACCGGGGAGCTCTGGAAACACCATATATTTT; v_gene: TRBV19; j_gene: TRBJ1-3; d_gene: .; abundance: .
CDR3aa: CASSPRTSGNYEQYF; CDR3nt: TGTGCCAGCAGCCCCCGGACTAGCGGCAACTACGAGCAGTACTTC; v_gene: TRBV7-9; j_gene: TRBJ2-7; d_gene: TRBD2; abundance: .
CDR3aa: CATTGQQETQYF; CDR3nt: TGTGCCACCACGGGACAACAAGAGACCCAGTACTTC; v_gene: TRBV6-6; j_gene: TRBJ2-5; d_gene: .; abundance: .
CDR3aa: CASSSRKLQGYHGYTF; CDR3nt: TGTGCCAGCAGCTCCAGAAAACTACAGGGATACCATGGCTACACCTTC; v_gene: TRBV5-4; j_gene: TRBJ1-2; d_gene: .; abundance: .
CDR3aa: CASSSTANYGYTF; CDR3nt: TGTGCCAGCAGCTCCACTGCTAACTATGGCTACACCTTC; v_gene: TRBV11-2; j_gene: TRBJ1-2; d_gene: .; abundance: .
CDR3aa: CASSGTEGQPQHF; CDR3nt: TGTGCCAGCAGTGGGACAGAAGGGCAGCCCCAGCATTTT; v_gene: TRBV27; j_gene: TRBJ1-5; d_gene: TRBD1; abundance: few
CDR3aa: CASSPPGQAETQYF; CDR3nt: TGTGCCAGCTCACCACCTGGGCAGGCAGAGACCCAGTACTTC; v_gene: TRBV18; j_gene: TRBJ2-5; d_gene: .; abundance: .
CDR3aa: CASSESGSSYEQYF; CDR3nt: TGCGCCAGCAGTGAGTCGGGCAGTAGCTACGAGCAGTACTTC; v_gene: TRBV10-1; j_gene: TRBJ2-7; d_gene: .; abundance: .
CDR3aa: CASSYASGAPNYEQYF; CDR3nt: TGTGCCAGCAGTTACGCCTCAGGGGCACCCAACTACGAGCAGTACTTC; v_gene: TRBV6-5; j_gene: TRBJ2-7; d_gene: .; abundance: once
CDR3aa: CAISYASRGSGRNNEQFF; CDR3nt: TGTGCCATCAGTTACGCATCGCGGGGAAGCGGGCGAAACAATGAGCAGTTCTTC; v_gene: TRBV10-3; j_gene: TRBJ2-1; d_gene: .; abundance: .
CDR3aa: CASSVGVSIDTQYF; CDR3nt: TGTGCCAGCAGCGTAGGCGTTAGCATAGATACGCAGTATTTT; v_gene: TRBV9; j_gene: TRBJ2-3; d_gene: .; abundance: .
CDR3aa: CASIGQGGNGYTF; CDR3nt: TGTGCCAGCATAGGACAGGGAGGAAATGGCTACACCTTC; v_gene: TRBV2; j_gene: TRBJ1-2; d_gene: TRBD1; abundance: .
CDR3aa: CASSQDTAGVPYEQYF; CDR3nt: TGTGCCAGCAGCCAAGATACAGCGGGAGTACCCTACGAGCAGTACTTC; v_gene: TRBV4-2; j_gene: TRBJ2-7; d_gene: TRBD2; abundance: .
CDR3aa: CASSTGLEGEQYF; CDR3nt: TGTGCCAGTAGTACGGGACTAGAGGGCGAGCAGTACTTC; v_gene: TRBV19; j_gene: TRBJ2-7; d_gene: TRBD2; abundance: .
CDR3aa: CAISVGQEETQYF; CDR3nt: TGTGCCATCAGTGTAGGACAGGAAGAGACCCAGTACTTC; v_gene: TRBV10-3; j_gene: TRBJ2-5; d_gene: TRBD1; abundance: .
CDR3aa: CASGEGQSYTEAFF; CDR3nt: TGTGCCAGCGGGGAAGGACAGAGCTACACTGAAGCTTTCTTT; v_gene: TRBV2; j_gene: TRBJ1-1; d_gene: .; abundance: .
CDR3aa: CSLEGDRVDNEQFF; CDR3nt: TGCAGCCTGGAGGGGGACAGGGTCGACAATGAGCAGTTCTTC; v_gene: TRBV29-1; j_gene: TRBJ2-1; d_gene: TRBD1; abundance: .
CDR3aa: CASGRDSGGNTIYF; CDR3nt: TGTGCCAGTGGCCGGGACAGTGGTGGAAACACCATATATTTT; v_gene: TRBV19; j_gene: TRBJ1-3; d_gene: TRBD1; abundance: many
CDR3aa: CASSVATPSGRGGNTGELFF; CDR3nt: TGTGCCAGCAGCGTAGCTACCCCTAGCGGGAGAGGGGGAAACACCGGGGAGCTGTTTTTT; v_gene: TRBV9; j_gene: TRBJ2-2; d_gene: TRBD2; abundance: once
CDR3aa: CASVTTRTYEQYF; CDR3nt: TGTGCCAGCGTCACTACACGGACCTACGAGCAGTACTTC; v_gene: TRBV28; j_gene: TRBJ2-7; d_gene: .; abundance: .
CDR3aa: CASSFRAGVHNEQFF; CDR3nt: TGTGCCAGCAGCTTCCGAGCGGGAGTCCACAATGAGCAGTTCTTC; v_gene: TRBV7-2; j_gene: TRBJ2-1; d_gene: TRBD2; abundance: .
CDR3aa: CASRNRDRGREQYF; CDR3nt: TGTGCCAGCAGAAACCGGGACAGGGGGCGAGAGCAGTACTTC; v_gene: TRBV27; j_gene: TRBJ2-7; d_gene: TRBD1; abundance: .
CDR3aa: CASSIVGGETQYF; CDR3nt: TGTGCCAGTAGTATAGTTGGGGGCGAGACCCAGTACTTC; v_gene: TRBV19; j_gene: TRBJ2-5; d_gene: .; abundance: .
CDR3aa: CASSLGGLNEQYF; CDR3nt: TGTGCCAGCAGCTTAGGGGGCCTTAACGAGCAGTACTTC; v_gene: TRBV11-2; j_gene: TRBJ2-7; d_gene: .; abundance: .
CDR3aa: CASSLVLAGEYEQYF; CDR3nt: TGCGCCAGCAGCCTGGTCCTAGCGGGAGAATACGAGCAGTACTTC; v_gene: TRBV5-1; j_gene: TRBJ2-7; d_gene: TRBD2; abundance: .
CDR3aa: CASSPIRQWNTEAFF; CDR3nt: TGTGCCAGCAGTCCCATCCGACAGTGGAACACTGAAGCTTTCTTT; v_gene: TRBV28; j_gene: TRBJ1-1; d_gene: .; abundance: few
CDR3aa: CASSPPGGSGTQYF; CDR3nt: TGTGCCAGCTCACCACCGGGCGGGAGTGGGACCCAGTACTTC; v_gene: TRBV18; j_gene: TRBJ2-5; d_gene: TRBD2; abundance: .
CDR3aa: CASREQGTAEAFF; CDR3nt: TGTGCCAGCAGGGAACAGGGAACCGCTGAAGCTTTCTTT; v_gene: TRBV28; j_gene: TRBJ1-1; d_gene: .; abundance: .
CDR3aa: CASSGGTSLIYEQYF; CDR3nt: TGTGCCAGCAGTGGTGGGACTTCGCTTATCTACGAGCAGTACTTC; v_gene: TRBV6-5; j_gene: TRBJ2-7; d_gene: .; abundance: .
CDR3aa: CASSSEPGGSDQPQHF; CDR3nt: TGTGCCAGCAGCTCCGAACCTGGGGGGAGCGACCAGCCCCAGCATTTT; v_gene: TRBV5-5; j_gene: TRBJ1-5; d_gene: .; abundance: .
CDR3aa: CASSSVDKSSYNEQFF; CDR3nt: TGTGCCAGCAGCTCAGTGGACAAGAGCTCCTACAATGAGCAGTTCTTC; v_gene: TRBV7-8; j_gene: TRBJ2-1; d_gene: .; abundance: .
CDR3aa: CASSLALGASYEQYF; CDR3nt: TGTGCCAGCAGCTTAGCGCTGGGGGCTTCCTACGAGCAGTACTTC; v_gene: TRBV7-9; j_gene: TRBJ2-7; d_gene: .; abundance: .
CDR3aa: CASSGQGVTEAFF; CDR3nt: TGTGCCAGCAGTGGTCAGGGGGTGACTGAAGCTTTCTTT; v_gene: TRBV6-1; j_gene: TRBJ1-1; d_gene: TRBD1; abundance: .
CDR3aa: CASSHLTGTGNQPQHF; CDR3nt: TGCGCCAGCAGCCACCTTACCGGGACAGGGAATCAGCCCCAGCATTTT; v_gene: TRBV4-1; j_gene: TRBJ1-5; d_gene: TRBD1; abundance: .
CDR3aa: CASSPQSGNQPQHF; CDR3nt: TGTGCCAGCTCACCACAATCCGGCAATCAGCCCCAGCATTTT; v_gene: TRBV18; j_gene: TRBJ1-5; d_gene: .; abundance: .
CDR3aa: CASSLLTGGTYGYTF; CDR3nt: TGTGCCAGCAGTTTATTAACAGGGGGAACCTATGGCTACACCTTC; v_gene: TRBV27; j_gene: TRBJ1-2; d_gene: TRBD1; abundance: .
CDR3aa: CASSPLSSGGTDTQYF; CDR3nt: TGTGCCAGCAGCCCACTGAGTAGCGGGGGCACAGATACGCAGTATTTT; v_gene: TRBV6-4; j_gene: TRBJ2-3; d_gene: TRBD2; abundance: .
CDR3aa: CASSGGLAGGETQYF; CDR3nt: TGTGCCAGCAGCGGGGGACTAGCGGGAGGGGAGACCCAGTACTTC; v_gene: TRBV9; j_gene: TRBJ2-5; d_gene: TRBD2; abundance: .
CDR3aa: CASTGGRVFVMNTEAFF; CDR3nt: TGTGCCAGCACCGGAGGGAGGGTTTTTGTCATGAACACTGAAGCTTTCTTT; v_gene: TRBV2; j_gene: TRBJ1-1; d_gene: .; abundance: many
CDR3aa: CASSQVSYRGTYEQYF; CDR3nt: TGCGCCAGCAGCCAAGTCTCGTACAGGGGAACCTACGAGCAGTACTTC; v_gene: TRBV4-1; j_gene: TRBJ2-7; d_gene: TRBD1; abundance: .
CDR3aa: CASSPDRASGELFF; CDR3nt: TGTGCCAGCAGCCCCGACAGGGCATCCGGGGAGCTGTTTTTT; v_gene: TRBV7-9; j_gene: TRBJ2-2; d_gene: TRBD1; abundance: .
CDR3aa: CASSLEAGWGEQYF; CDR3nt: TGTGCCAGCAGCTTGGAGGCAGGGTGGGGCGAGCAGTACTTC; v_gene: TRBV5-5; j_gene: TRBJ2-7; d_gene: .; abundance: .
CDR3aa: CASSASMGLAGFQETQYF; CDR3nt: TGTGCCAGCAGCGCCAGTATGGGACTAGCGGGTTTTCAAGAGACCCAGTACTTC; v_gene: TRBV9; j_gene: TRBJ2-5; d_gene: TRBD2; abundance: .
CDR3aa: CASSNGGDYNEQFF; CDR3nt: TGTGCCAGTAGTAACGGCGGGGACTACAATGAGCAGTTCTTC; v_gene: TRBV19; j_gene: TRBJ2-1; d_gene: .; abundance: once
CDR3aa: CASSDNYGANVLTF; CDR3nt: TGTGCCAGCAGTGACAACTATGGGGCCAACGTCCTGACTTTC; v_gene: TRBV25-1; j_gene: TRBJ2-6; d_gene: .; abundance: .